Below, 20 T cell receptor beta chains from the same sample are listed, as sequenced in a study of blood T cell repertoires in COVID-19. The protocol was immunoSEQ multiplex PCR, while the TCRdb copy is restricted to in-frame clones and leaves out a portion. The top ten hold 9.5% to 13% of the sample, which has 200,000 to 250,000 clones, about nine tenths seen once. The specimen was peripheral blood. The receptors come from a man over 45 with COVID-19, enrolled during active disease.

The J gene is TRBJ1-1, the V gene TRBV19; TRBD1 agrees at 8 bases. The CDR3 is 15 amino acids. J gave up 1 base and V 1 base, and 2 bases lay outside the gene matches. Germline-derived CDR1 and CDR2 are LNHDA and SQIVND (reference sequence). The CDR3 here is CASSIGGTGNTEAFF. The CDR3 bases are TGTGCCAGTAGTATAGGAGGGACAGGGAACACTGAAGCTTTCTTT.

This clone was seen once. V gene TRBV6-5 combines with J gene TRBJ1-1; D remains unclear. The ends were cut back, 0 bases at V and 0 bases at J, with 11 bases in the middle. The CDR3 runs 16 residues. In germline, CDR1 is MNHEY, CDR2 SVGAGI. CDR3 amino acids: CASSYSRGKLNTEAFF. In nucleotides, the CDR3 is TGTGCCAGCAGTTACTCTAGAGGGAAATTGAACACTGAAGCTTTCTTT.

The chain has TRBV19 and TRBJ2-7; D is perhaps TRBD2 (5 bases). Germline lookup yields CDR1 LNHDA and CDR2 SQIVND (reference sequence). The V end was cut by 3 bases, the J end by 3 bases, with 9 bases between. The CDR3 length is 13 residues. The CDR3 DNA sequence: TGTGCCAGTAGTATTTCTAGCTTCTACGAGCAGTACTTC. This gives the protein CASSISSFYEQYF.

The J gene is TRBJ2-7, the V gene TRBV5-4; TRBD2 matches at 7 bases. V lost 4 bases and J lost 2; bases outside the gene matches: 3. The CDR3 totals 13 residues. The germline V gene has CDR1 SGHNT and CDR2 YYREEE (reference sequence). The CDR3 bases are TGTGCCAGCAGCGAAGGACTAGCCTACGAGCAGTACTTC. Translation: CASSEGLAYEQYF.

The rearrangement uses TRBV4-2 and TRBJ2-3; perhaps TRBD2 as D (5 bases). With 0 bases removed from V and 2 bases from J, the gap between germline ends came to 15 bases. The CDR3 has 17 amino acids. Germline loops: CDR1 LGHNA, CDR2 YNFKEQ. The CDR3 bases are TGTGCCAGCAGCCAAGAAGCTGGCGGGTACCTCACAGATACGCAGTATTTT. Translation: CASSQEAGGYLTDTQYF.

The J gene is TRBJ2-5, the V gene TRBV19; 9 bases map to TRBD1. Germline CDR1 and CDR2: LNHDA and SQIVND (reference sequence). CDR3 length equals 13 residues. V lost 10 bases to trimming and J lost 5 bases; unmatched junction nucleotides: 8. The CDR3 DNA is TGTGCCACAGGACAGGGGTTGTTGGAGACCCAGTACTTC. This encodes CATGQGLLETQYF.

This chain uses TRBV25-1 with TRBJ1-1, with 9 bases fitting TRBD1. J lost 3 bases, V lost 6 bases, and 2 bases had no gene match. Germline loops: CDR1 MGHDK, CDR2 SYGVNS. This CDR3 has 13 residues. The CDR3 loop is CASSRDRDTEAFF. The CDR3 bases are TGTGCCAGCAGCCGGGACAGGGACACTGAAGCTTTCTTT.

The genes are TRBV7-9 and TRBJ1-5, with D perhaps matching TRBD1 (5 bases). CDR3 size: 15 residues. Germline-derived CDR1 and CDR2 are SEHNR and FQNEAQ (reference sequence). V shed 4 bases and J shed 6 bases, with 16 bases lying between them. The CDR3 loop reads CASSSTGGSGQPQHF. Here the CDR3 DNA reads TGTGCCAGCAGCTCCACGGGGGGATCGGGTCAGCCCCAGCATTTT. Supplemented by reference TRBV7-9 and TRBJ1-5, the full variable domain reads DTGVSQNPRHKITKRGQNVTFRCDPISEHNRLYWYRQTLGQGPEFLTYFQNEAQLEKSRLLSDRFSAERPKGSFSTLEIQRTEQGDSAMYLCASSSTGGSGQPQHFGDGTRLSIL.

A single count supports this clone. This chain links TRBV7-2 with TRBJ1-5; D perhaps matches TRBD1 (5 bases). V shed 1 base and J shed 1 base, with 8 bases lying between them. Germline assignment: CDR1 SGHTA and CDR2 FQGNSA. This CDR3 region has 15 residues. The CDR3: CASSLVEGSNQPQHF. As DNA, the CDR3 is TGTGCCAGCAGCTTAGTGGAGGGGAGCAATCAGCCCCAGCATTTT. The variable domain in full, with the rest retrieved from reference TRBV7-2 and TRBJ1-5, is GAGVSQSPSNKVTEKGKDVELRCDPISGHTALYWYRQSLGQGLEFLIYFQGNSAPDKSGLPSDRFSAERTGGSVSTLTIQRTQQEDSAVYLCASSLVEGSNQPQHFGDGTRLSIL.

The CDR3 loop is CASSSQPYEQYF. CDR3 bases: TGTGCCAGCAGCTCACAGCCCTACGAGCAGTACTTC. The chain links TRBV7-9 to TRBJ2-7; D not resolved. The germline gives CDR1 SEHNR, CDR2 FQNEAQ (reference sequence). Trimming stripped 4 bases from V and 2 bases from J, with 6 bases between. The CDR3 has 12 amino acids. The full variable domain, completed using reference TRBV7-9 and TRBJ2-7, is DTGVSQNPRHKITKRGQNVTFRCDPISEHNRLYWYRQTLGQGPEFLTYFQNEAQLEKSRLLSDRFSAERPKGSFSTLEIQRTEQGDSAMYLCASSSQPYEQYFGPGTRLTVT.

J is TRBJ2-3 and V is TRBV19; 7 bases line up with TRBD2. Germline trimming cut 1 base from V and 0 bases from J; bases unmatched to any gene: 1. From germline, CDR1 is LNHDA and CDR2 SQIVND (reference sequence). The length of the CDR3 is 15 residues. CDR3 in DNA: TGTGCCAGTAGTATAGGGCGGGGGAGCACAGATACGCAGTATTTT. The encoded protein is CASSIGRGSTDTQYF.

The chain recombines TRBV5-8 with TRBJ2-6, with 7 bases fitting TRBD1. The J segment lost 4 bases and the V segment lost 2 bases, leaving 3 bases of the junction unmatched. This CDR3 is built from 15 residues. CDR1 is SGHTS and CDR2 is YDEGEE in the germline V gene. The CDR3 DNA is TGTGCCAGCAGCTTTAGGGGGCTAGGGGCCAACGTCCTGACTTTC. Encoded protein: CASSFRGLGANVLTF.

The rearrangement links TRBV6-6 to TRBJ2-7; TRBD2 matches at 8 bases. In germline, CDR1 is MNHNY, CDR2 SVGAGI (reference sequence). Trimming took 6 bases from V and 0 from J; bases not matched to a gene: 7. The CDR3 runs 15 residues. CDR3: CASRPPGGGSYEQYF. CDR3 DNA: TGTGCCAGCAGACCTCCCGGGGGGGGCTCCTACGAGCAGTACTTC.

This clone was observed a single time. The genes are TRBV4-2 and TRBJ1-2; TRBD1 agrees at 9 bases. V lost 2 bases and J lost 7; bases outside the gene matches: 5. The CDR3 is 14 amino acids. The germline gives CDR1 LGHNA, CDR2 YNFKEQ. CDR3 in DNA: TGTGCCAGCAGCCAAATACAGGGGGCGGGTGGCTACACCTTC. It is translated as CASSQIQGAGGYTF.

The chain employs TRBV6-1 and TRBJ2-7; D gene uncertain. The V end lost 0 bases, the J end lost 4 bases, and 7 bases lay between the germline ends. CDR1 is MNHNS and CDR2 is SASEGT in the germline V gene. The CDR3 extends over 13 amino acids. CDR3 in amino acids: CASSEAPRYEQYF. Written as DNA, the CDR3 is TGTGCCAGCAGTGAAGCCCCTAGGTACGAGCAGTACTTC.

The chain has TRBV1 and TRBJ2-3; the tabulated D call, TRBD2, remains unverified against the DNA. TRBV1 has pseudogene status. The CDR3 contains 20 residues. CDR3 loop: CTSSQGGVQAGAKGADTQYF. CDR3 DNA sequence: TGCACCAGCAGCCAAGGGGGAGTACAAGCGGGAGCTAAAGGAGCAGATACGCAGTATTTT.

The J gene is TRBJ2-5, the V gene TRBV5-1, with D possibly TRBD1 on 5 matching bases. CDR1 is SGHRS, CDR2 YFSETQ, per germline. V lost 2 bases and J lost 2, with 7 bases in between. The CDR3 runs 13 residues. The CDR3: CASSFGQQETQYF. Written as DNA, the CDR3 is TGCGCCAGCAGCTTTGGACAACAAGAGACCCAGTACTTC.

V is TRBV12-5 and J is TRBJ2-7; 7 bases agree with TRBD1. This CDR3 has 14 amino acids. The V gene's germline CDR1 is LGHNT and CDR2 FRNRAP. Trimming at V came to 7 bases and at J to 2 bases, leaving 8 bases not matched to a gene. The CDR3 DNA follows: TGTGCTAGTGCCCCCGACAGGGCCCCCTACGAGCAGTACTTC. Amino acids: CASAPDRAPYEQYF.

The rearrangement links TRBV6-2 or TRBV6-3 to TRBJ1-1; the match to TRBD1 covers 9 bases. This CDR3 contains 16 residues. Germline lookup yields CDR1 MNHEY and CDR2 SVGEGT. The ends lost 2 bases at V and 2 bases at J; junction bases unmatched: 6. CDR3 residues: CASSYGGQGRNTEAFF. The CDR3 DNA reads as TGTGCCAGCAGTTACGGAGGACAGGGGAGAAACACTGAAGCTTTCTTT.

The J gene is TRBJ1-2, the V gene TRBV12-3 or TRBV12-4; maybe TRBD1 (6 bases). The CDR3 contains 12 residues. V lost 3 bases, J lost 4 bases, and 6 bases lay in between. As DNA, the CDR3 is TGTGCCAGCAGTTTCAGGGGCTATGGCTACACCTTC. It yields the protein CASSFRGYGYTF.